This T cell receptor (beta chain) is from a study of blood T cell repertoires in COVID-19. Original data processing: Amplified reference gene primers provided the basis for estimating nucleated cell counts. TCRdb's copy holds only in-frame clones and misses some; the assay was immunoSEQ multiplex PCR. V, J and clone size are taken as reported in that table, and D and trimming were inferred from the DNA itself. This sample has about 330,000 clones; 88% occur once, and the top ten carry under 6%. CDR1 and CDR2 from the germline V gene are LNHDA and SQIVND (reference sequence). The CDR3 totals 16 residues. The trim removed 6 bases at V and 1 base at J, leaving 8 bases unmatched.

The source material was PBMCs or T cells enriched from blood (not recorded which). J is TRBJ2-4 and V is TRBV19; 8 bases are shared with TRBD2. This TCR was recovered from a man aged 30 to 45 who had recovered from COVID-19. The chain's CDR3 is CASRHGGGWAKNIQYF. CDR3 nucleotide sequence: TGTGCCAGTAGGCACGGGGGGGGCTGGGCCAAAAACATTCAGTACTTC.